Given below is one TCR beta chain in context. Its antigen remains unknown. These data originate in a study of T cell responses to AZD1222 COVID-19 vaccine. General study points: Two AZD1222 doses significantly raised spike-specific TCR breadth and depth over controls. Repertoires were obtained solely post-peak T cell response. In a largely white British group with more females than males, clonal diversity was possibly underestimated.

Sequencing used immunoSEQ multiplex PCR; TCRdb keeps in-frame clones, though not all of them. Here the sample spans roughly 120,000 clones, just over 85% being singletons. V gave up 6 bases and J gave up 10 bases, with 12 bases separating them. This CDR3 is built from 12 residues. Germline V gives CDR1 MDHEN, CDR2 SYDVKM. The V gene is TRBV28, the J gene TRBJ1-4; D not resolved. This sequence was found in an adult in good health. The sequences come from peripheral blood, collected on day 0 of MenACWY control vaccination. The CDR3 loop reads CASRLGSGKLFF. DNA for the CDR3: TGTGCCAGCAGACTGGGGTCTGGAAAACTGTTTTTT.